Listed here are 14 T cell receptor beta chains from one sample, sequenced in a study of CD8+ T cells in alopecia areata. Sequencing relied on a cDNA template that was reverse transcribed from extracted RNA. TCRdb keeps only in-frame clones here, not all; method: immunoSEQ multiplex PCR. This repertoire shows roughly 40,000 clones, roughly 65% found once; its top ten account for around 23%. The treatment is: oral pan-JAK inhibitor, 5-10 mg twice daily. The sample here was CD8+ T cells sorted from blood, taken at week 4, from a patient treated with tofacitinib. All receptors derive from a human donor with alopecia areata.

V usage is TRBV5-6 and J usage is TRBJ1-1; no definite D call. This CDR3 contains 12 residues. In germline, CDR1 is SGHDT, CDR2 YYEEEE. V was trimmed by 4 bases and J by 8 bases, leaving 12 bases between them. In DNA form, the CDR3 reads TGTGCCAGCAGCGGCCCGACTCAAGAAGCTTTCTTT. Encoded protein: CASSGPTQEAFF.

This clone was found a few times. The chain joins TRBV29-1 to TRBJ2-7; the D is unclear. The V gene lost 4 bases and the J gene lost 2 bases, with 12 bases spanning the gap. CDR3 length equals 13 residues. Germline V gives CDR1 SQVTM, CDR2 ANQGSEA. The DNA for the CDR3 is TGCAGCGTTGCTACTGAGGCCACCTACGAGCAGTACTTC. Encoded protein: CSVATEATYEQYF.

The rearrangement uses TRBV30 and TRBJ1-1, with D maybe TRBD1 (5 bases). Per the germline V gene, CDR1 is GTSNPN and CDR2 is SVGIG (reference sequence). V lost 2 bases and J 11 bases, leaving 12 bases between the germline ends. This CDR3 has 11 residues. The CDR3 DNA is TGTGCCTGGAGTACGTCAGGGCAGGCTTTCTTT. It is translated as CAWSTSGQAFF.

V is TRBV19 and J is TRBJ1-1, with D perhaps TRBD1 (6 bases). V lost 7 bases and J 1 base, leaving 25 bases between the germline ends. The length of the CDR3 is 18 residues. CDR1 is LNHDA and CDR2 is SQIVND in the germline V gene (reference sequence). The CDR3: CASKRGVTGKGKNTEAFF. The CDR3 DNA sequence: TGTGCCAGTAAACGGGGGGTTACAGGGAAGGGGAAGAACACTGAAGCTTTCTTT.

The V gene is TRBV19, the J gene TRBJ2-4; D may be TRBD1 (6 bases). V dropped 5 bases and J dropped 4 bases, with 9 bases sitting between them. From germline, CDR1 is LNHDA and CDR2 SQIVND (reference sequence). CDR3 length equals 13 residues. The CDR3 region is CASSPGQKNIQYF. The CDR3 DNA follows: TGTGCCAGTAGTCCGGGACAAAAAAACATTCAGTACTTC.

The chain has TRBV29-1 and TRBJ1-1; D is perhaps TRBD1 (5 bases). CDR1 is SQVTM and CDR2 is ANQGSEA in the germline V gene. V was cut by 2 bases and J by 1 base, with 8 bases left in between. The CDR3 extends over 13 amino acids. The CDR3 sequence: CSVEQGRNTEAFF. CDR3 DNA: TGCAGCGTTGAACAGGGACGGAACACTGAAGCTTTCTTT.

This chain uses TRBV5-1 with TRBJ1-1, with no clear D. Germline V gene data show CDR1 as SGHRS and CDR2 as YFSETQ. Trimming pared 0 bases from V and 6 bases from J, leaving 0 bases between. This CDR3 is 10 amino acids long. The CDR3 region is CASSLAEAFF. In nucleotides, the CDR3 is TGCGCCAGCAGCTTGGCTGAAGCTTTCTTT.

V usage is TRBV29-1 and J usage is TRBJ2-2; D call uncertain. The CDR3 is 12 amino acids. Germline assignment: CDR1 SQVTM and CDR2 ANQGSEA. V shed 2 bases and J shed 1 base, with 2 bases lying between them. The CDR3 is CSVEWNTGELFF. CDR3 sequence (DNA): TGCAGCGTTGAATGGAACACCGGGGAGCTGTTTTTT.

The chain uses TRBV29-1 and TRBJ1-2; D gene unclear. The V and J ends lost 2 bases and 8 bases respectively, with 9 bases between them. The CDR3 has 11 amino acids. Germline V gives CDR1 SQVTM, CDR2 ANQGSEA. In DNA form, the CDR3 reads TGCAGCGTTGAACCGGGTGAAGGCTACACCTTC. It codes for CSVEPGEGYTF.

This clone showed up just a few times. The chain joins TRBV29-1 to TRBJ2-1; possibly TRBD1 for D (6 bases). V lost 6 bases and J lost 6, with 9 bases in between. The CDR3 consists of 11 residues. CDR1 is SQVTM, CDR2 ANQGSEA, per germline. This chain's CDR3 is CSVAQGNEQFF. The DNA of the CDR3 is TGCAGCGTGGCACAGGGCAATGAGCAGTTCTTC.

The chain has TRBV7-9 and TRBJ2-5; 7 positions agree with TRBD1. V was clipped by 4 bases and J by 5 bases; unmatched bases: 7. Germline loops: CDR1 SEHNR, CDR2 FQNEAQ (reference sequence). The CDR3 has 14 amino acids. The CDR3 sequence is CASSSSTGPETQYF. The CDR3 DNA reads as TGTGCCAGCAGCTCCTCGACAGGGCCGGAGACCCAGTACTTC.

This clone was detected only once. The chain employs TRBV29-1 and TRBJ2-1; D might be TRBD1 (6 bases). CDR3 length equals 12 residues. The germline V gene has CDR1 SQVTM and CDR2 ANQGSEA. The V and J ends lost 7 bases and 4 bases respectively, with 11 bases between them. CDR3: CSGEGEYNEQFF. The CDR3 region has the DNA TGCAGCGGTGAGGGGGAATACAATGAGCAGTTCTTC.

The chain links TRBV27 to TRBJ1-5; weak D call: TRBD1 (6 bases). Looked up from germline, CDR1 is MNHEY and CDR2 is SMNVEV (reference sequence). CDR3 length: 13 residues. Trimming took 4 bases from V and 7 from J, leaving 11 bases between them. CDR3 residues: CASSYRAGQPQHF. For the CDR3, the DNA is TGTGCCAGCAGTTACAGGGCAGGGCAGCCCCAGCATTTT.

The chain links TRBV13 to TRBJ2-2, with 8 positions matching TRBD1. After removal of 3 bases from V and 5 bases from J, the junction contained 2 bases not matched to a gene. The V gene's germline CDR1 is PRHDT and CDR2 FYEKMQ (reference sequence). This CDR3 has 14 residues. CDR3 amino acids: CASSFRTGTGELFF. CDR3 in DNA: TGTGCCAGCAGCTTCAGGACAGGGACCGGGGAGCTGTTTTTT.